This T cell receptor beta chain appears in the sequencing data of a study of cytomegalovirus exposure and HLA in healthy donors. 60 Vbeta and 13 Jbeta primers were used in PCR. Generated by immunoSEQ multiplex PCR, the TCRdb table keeps only in-frame clones and is missing some. The sample consists of around 150,000 clones, 80% of them appearing once. Sequenced: PBMCs. The origin of this receptor is a man younger than 40 in good health.

The CDR3 DNA follows: TGTGCCAGCAGTTTTTTCCCAGTAGCCAAAAACATTCAGTACTTC. This gives the protein CASSFFPVAKNIQYF. This rearrangement joins TRBV28 to TRBJ2-4; no clear D. The V gene's germline CDR1 is MDHEN and CDR2 SYDVKM. The CDR3 contains 15 residues. Trimming cost V 3 bases and J 0 bases, with 9 bases left between them.